Below are 23 T cell receptor beta chains sequenced from a single sample in a study of radiation and T cells in renal cell carcinoma. Libraries were prepared by immunoSEQ multiplex PCR; TCRdb keeps only in-frame clonotypes and omits some of them. Among around 170,000 clones listed, about 87% were seen once. Indicated time point: blood 4 weeks post-SBRT, at nephrectomy. Treatment: 15 Gy SBRT to primary tumor, nephrectomy 4 weeks later. This specimen consisted of blood, obtained from a patient whose treatment included radiotherapy and nephrectomy. The source is a woman aged 45-60 years with renal cell carcinoma.

This rearrangement joins TRBV7-9 to TRBJ1-5; maybe TRBD1 (5 bases). This CDR3 has 15 residues. Germline assignment: CDR1 SEHNR and CDR2 FQNEAQ (reference sequence). Trimming cost V 5 bases and J 1 base, with 12 bases left between them. CDR3 protein: CASSPTGRSNQPQHF. For the CDR3, the DNA is TGTGCCAGCAGCCCCACAGGTAGGAGCAATCAGCCCCAGCATTTT.

V is TRBV19 and J is TRBJ1-4; D remains ambiguous. V shed 5 bases and J shed 7 bases, with 11 bases lying between them. The CDR3 sequence is 13 residues long. CDR1 is LNHDA, CDR2 SQIVND, per germline (reference sequence). CDR3 sequence: CASSQWQSEKLFF. Written as DNA, the CDR3 is TGTGCCAGTAGTCAATGGCAGAGTGAAAAACTGTTTTTT.

The gene calls are TRBV7-2 and TRBJ2-7; D not resolved. Trimming pared 1 base from V and 2 bases from J, leaving 12 bases between. From germline, CDR1 is SGHTA and CDR2 FQGNSA. CDR3 length: 15 residues. The chain's CDR3 is CASSLEVQLTYEQYF. The DNA of the CDR3 is TGTGCCAGCAGCTTAGAGGTACAGCTAACCTACGAGCAGTACTTC.

Concerning this clone itself: An end of the junction differs from the germline gene, which may be a read error. For the CDR3, the DNA is TGTGCCAGCTCACCGACGAGGGGTACCGACTGCGCCTTC. It yields the protein CASSPTRGTDCAF. The chain uses TRBV18 and TRBJ1-2; D is possibly TRBD1 (5 bases). The CDR3 consists of 13 residues. The germline gives CDR1 KGHSH, CDR2 LQKENI. Supplemented by reference TRBV18 and TRBJ1-2, the full variable domain reads NAGVMQNPRHLVRRRGQEARLRCSPMKGHSHVYWYRQLPEEGLKFMVYLQKENIIDESGMPKERFSAEFPKEGPSILRIQQVVRGDSAAYFCASSPTRGTDCAFGSGTRLTVV.

The chain uses TRBV14 and TRBJ2-5, with TRBD2 identical over 9 bases. CDR3 length: 18 residues. V was pared by 3 bases and J by 7 bases, with 18 bases of the junction left unmatched. From germline, CDR1 is SGHDN and CDR2 FVKESK. CDR3 in DNA: TGTGCCAGCAGCCACGAAAAAGTCGGACTAGCGTCTCCAGGGACCCAGTACTTC. Translating gives CASSHEKVGLASPGTQYF.

The chain is built from TRBV4-1 and TRBJ1-3; a weak D match, TRBD1 (6 bases). V gave up 2 bases and J gave up 6 bases, with 11 bases separating them. The CDR3 length is 14 residues. CDR1 MGHRA and CDR2 YSYEKL come from the germline V gene. Written as DNA, the CDR3 is TGCGCCAGCAGCCAATCGGACAGTATAAACACCATATATTTT. Translation gives CASSQSDSINTIYF.

The CDR3 loop is CASSVGGEDEKLFF. CDR3 in DNA: TGTGCCAGTAGTGTAGGGGGCGAAGATGAAAAACTGTTTTTT. The rearrangement joins TRBV19 to TRBJ1-4; 7 bases match TRBD1. The germline V gene has CDR1 LNHDA and CDR2 SQIVND (reference sequence). The CDR3 has 14 amino acids. Germline trimming cut 5 bases from V and 6 bases from J; bases unmatched to any gene: 6.

J is TRBJ1-3 and V is TRBV5-6; the match to TRBD1 covers 7 bases. The CDR3 sequence is 16 residues long. Germline loops: CDR1 SGHDT, CDR2 YYEEEE. J was trimmed by 0 bases and V by 4 bases; bases with no gene match: 7. The CDR3 reads CASSPGTAYSGNTIYF. DNA of the CDR3: TGTGCCAGCAGCCCGGGGACAGCTTACTCTGGAAACACCATATATTTT.

V is TRBV5-1 and J is TRBJ2-7; D may match TRBD1 or TRBD2 (5 bases each). The germline CDR1 and CDR2 sequences are SGHRS and YFSETQ. V dropped 0 bases and J dropped 0 bases, with 10 bases sitting between them. The CDR3 length is 15 residues. CDR3 region: CASSLGGTASYEQYF. For the CDR3, the DNA is TGCGCCAGCAGCTTGGGGGGGACGGCCTCCTACGAGCAGTACTTC.

The chain employs TRBV18 and TRBJ1-2; 9 positions agree with TRBD1. The V segment lost 6 bases and the J segment 3 bases; nucleotides outside the gene matches: 11. Germline CDR1 KGHSH, CDR2 LQKENI. The CDR3 consists of 16 residues. The CDR3 DNA is TGTGCCAGCTCTCCCGGGACAGGGCTCGACCACTATGGCTACACCTTC. It is translated as CASSPGTGLDHYGYTF.

The gene calls are TRBV7-9 and TRBJ1-1; TRBD1 is a possible D gene (5 bases). Germline V gene sequence: CDR1 SEHNR, CDR2 FQNEAQ (reference sequence). The V and J ends lost 0 bases and 2 bases respectively, with 10 bases between them. The length of the CDR3 is 15 residues. CDR3 residues: CASSLALQGNTEAFF. The CDR3 region has the DNA TGTGCCAGCAGCTTAGCTCTCCAGGGTAACACTGAAGCTTTCTTT.

The chain links TRBV5-1 to TRBJ2-3; 11 bases agree with TRBD2. Germline trimming cut 0 bases from V and 2 bases from J; bases unmatched to any gene: 5. Per the germline V gene, CDR1 is SGHRS and CDR2 is YFSETQ. The CDR3 has 17 residues. CDR3 DNA: TGCGCCAGCAGCTTGGTAACTAGCGGGGGACCCACAGATACGCAGTATTTT. Translating it yields CASSLVTSGGPTDTQYF.

The V call is TRBV7-2, the J call TRBJ1-3; 10 bases fit TRBD1. This CDR3 comprises 16 residues. CDR1 is SGHTA, CDR2 FQGNSA, per germline. V lost 6 bases, J lost 1 base, and 6 bases stayed unmatched. CDR3: CASRRPGQGSGNTIYF. The CDR3 DNA reads as TGTGCCAGCAGACGGCCGGGACAGGGGTCTGGAAACACCATATATTTT. The full variable domain, in which reference TRBV7-2 and TRBJ1-3 provide the parts outside the CDR3, is GAGVSQSPSNKVTEKGKDVELRCDPISGHTALYWYRQSLGQGLEFLIYFQGNSAPDKSGLPSDRFSAERTGGSVSTLTIQRTQQEDSAVYLCASRRPGQGSGNTIYFGEGSWLTVV.

V gene TRBV2 combines with J gene TRBJ1-5; TRBD1 might be the D (6 bases). Germline V gene data show CDR1 as SNHLY and CDR2 as FYNNEI. V was cut by 8 bases and J by 3 bases, with 14 bases left in between. The CDR3 has 14 amino acids. The CDR3 nucleotides read TGTGCCAGCTCTCGAGGGACAATCAATCAGCCCCAGCATTTT. Its protein product is CASSRGTINQPQHF. The variable domain in full, completed from reference TRBV2 and TRBJ1-5, reads EPEVTQTPSHQVTQMGQEVILRCVPISNHLYFYWYRQILGQKVEFLVSFYNNEISEKSEIFDDQFSVERPDGSNFTLKIRSTKLEDSAMYFCASSRGTINQPQHFGDGTRLSIL.

The chain combines TRBV4-3 with TRBJ1-6, with TRBD1 identical over 7 bases. V gave up 3 bases and J gave up 6 bases; unmatched junction bases: 14. The CDR3 runs 18 residues. Germline V CDR1 and CDR2: LGHNA, YSLEER. In DNA, the CDR3 is TGCGCCAGCAGCCATATTGGCCAGGGGGTGTTAAGTAATTCACCCCTCCACTTT. It translates to CASSHIGQGVLSNSPLHF.

The gene calls are TRBV7-3 and TRBJ1-1; 9 bases are shared with TRBD1. The V segment lost 2 bases and the J segment 8 bases; nucleotides outside the gene matches: 0. CDR1 and CDR2 from the germline V gene are SGHTA and FQGTGA. The CDR3 contains 12 residues. CDR3 coding DNA: TGTGCCAGCAGCTTAGGACAGGGGGAAGCTTTCTTT. It encodes CASSLGQGEAFF. Full variable domain (rest looked up from reference TRBV7-3 and TRBJ1-1): GAGVSQTPSNKVTEKGKYVELRCDPISGHTALYWYRQSLGQGPEFLIYFQGTGAADDSGLPNDRFFAVRPEGSVSTLKIQRTERGDSAVYLCASSLGQGEAFFGQGTRLTVV.

The genes are TRBV19 and TRBJ2-5; weak D call: TRBD2 (6 bases). Germline CDR1 is LNHDA and CDR2 is SQIVND (reference sequence). Deletions cut 5 bases from V and 2 bases from J, with 9 bases between. The CDR3 is 13 residues long. As DNA, the CDR3 is TGTGCCAGTAGTCCGACTAGGCAAGAGACCCAGTACTTC. Residues: CASSPTRQETQYF.

V gene TRBV7-3 combines with J gene TRBJ2-3, with D perhaps assigned TRBD1 or TRBD2 (5 bases each). CDR1 is SGHTA, CDR2 FQGTGA, per germline. The ends were cut back, 3 bases at V and 1 base at J, with 5 bases in the middle. This CDR3 region has 13 residues. The DNA for the CDR3 is TGTGCCAGCAGCTTGGGGGGCACAGATACGCAGTATTTT. It translates to CASSLGGTDTQYF.

This clone was counted a few times. The rearrangement joins TRBV7-6 to TRBJ1-5; D unclear. Trimming shortened V by 5 bases and J by 7 bases, and 15 bases separated the two germline ends. The length of the CDR3 is 14 residues. Germline CDR1 and CDR2: SGHVS and FNYEAQ. In DNA form, the CDR3 reads TGTGCCAGCAGCCTTGGGAGGGATCGCCAGCCCCAGCATTTT. Residues: CASSLGRDRQPQHF.

The chain combines TRBV18 with TRBJ1-2, with D maybe TRBD1 (5 bases). V was shortened by 0 bases and J by 4 bases, with 6 bases between the two germline ends. The CDR3 spans 13 residues. Germline CDR1 is KGHSH and CDR2 is LQKENI. CDR3 bases: TGTGCCAGCTCACCACCGGGGGTCTATGGCTACACCTTC. Amino acids: CASSPPGVYGYTF.

The V gene is TRBV5-1, the J gene TRBJ2-1; TRBD2 agrees at 7 bases. J lost 2 bases, V lost 0 bases, and 2 bases had no gene match. Germline values: CDR1 SGHRS, CDR2 YFSETQ. The CDR3 totals 15 residues. CDR3 residues: CASSLGLATYNEQFF. The CDR3 DNA follows: TGCGCCAGCAGCTTGGGACTAGCTACCTACAATGAGCAGTTCTTC.

This clone occurred a few times. The chain combines TRBV19 with TRBJ1-2; tentatively, D is TRBD1 (6 bases). The CDR3 has 14 residues. V lost 3 bases and J 2 bases, leaving 10 bases between the germline ends. Germline loops: CDR1 LNHDA, CDR2 SQIVND (reference sequence). CDR3 in amino acids: CASSMTGQNYGYTF. The DNA for the CDR3 is TGTGCCAGTAGTATGACAGGACAGAACTATGGCTACACCTTC.

The V call is TRBV6-6, the J call TRBJ2-7; 7 nucleotides line up with TRBD2. CDR1 is MNHNY and CDR2 is SVGAGI in the germline V gene (reference sequence). The CDR3 sequence is 14 residues long. The V segment lost 4 bases and the J segment 3 bases; nucleotides outside the gene matches: 6. The CDR3 loop reads CASSSGDYLYEQYF. DNA for the CDR3: TGTGCCAGCAGTTCTGGGGACTACCTCTACGAGCAGTACTTC.